A single sample is the source of the 12 T cell receptor beta chains below, sequenced in a study of cytomegalovirus exposure and HLA in healthy donors. This table comes from immunoSEQ multiplex PCR, and its TCRdb copy is limited to in-frame clones, with some not included. The repertoire holds around 150,000 clones, with around four fifths as singletons. The source material was PBMCs. These receptors were obtained from a man between 25 and 39 years old in good health and CMV-seropositive.

This chain links TRBV27 with TRBJ1-2, with D perhaps TRBD1 (6 bases). V was trimmed by 2 bases and J by 6 bases, leaving 22 bases between them. The germline V gene encodes CDR1 MNHEY and CDR2 SMNVEV (reference sequence). This CDR3 contains 17 residues. The DNA of the CDR3 is TGTGCCAGCAGTTTAGGGGTAACAGGGATGTCGGTGAATGGCTACACCTTC. Translated, it gives CASSLGVTGMSVNGYTF.

This rearrangement joins TRBV5-1 to TRBJ2-3, with 7 nucleotides matching TRBD2. This CDR3 contains 17 residues. Looked up from germline, CDR1 is SGHRS and CDR2 is YFSETQ. V gave up 4 bases and J gave up 4 bases; unmatched junction bases: 15. DNA for the CDR3: TGCGCCAGCAGCAGGTGGGGGGAGGGCCGGATTTCAGATACGCAGTATTTT. Residues: CASSRWGEGRISDTQYF.

The rearrangement uses TRBV7-2 and TRBJ2-1; 7 bases are a match to TRBD1. In germline, CDR1 is SGHTA, CDR2 FQGNSA. V dropped 0 bases and J dropped 3; count of bases not matched to a gene: 11. This CDR3 is 18 amino acids long. The CDR3 here is CASSLAPSTGVGYNEQFF. In nucleotides, the CDR3 is TGTGCCAGCAGCTTAGCCCCTTCAACAGGGGTCGGCTACAATGAGCAGTTCTTC.

V is TRBV4-3 and J is TRBJ1-2, with TRBD1 matching over 8 bases. V dropped 3 bases and J dropped 4; count of bases not matched to a gene: 13. CDR1 and CDR2 (germline): LGHNA, YSLEER. The CDR3 covers 17 residues. CDR3 loop: CASSQTGAAPDIYGYTF. In DNA form, the CDR3 reads TGCGCCAGCAGCCAGACAGGGGCCGCCCCCGATATCTATGGCTACACCTTC.

CDR3 protein: CASGETQTGFNQPQHF. CDR3 coding DNA: TGTGCCAGTGGAGAGACCCAGACAGGTTTCAATCAGCCCCAGCATTTT. V is TRBV19 and J is TRBJ1-5, with D tentatively TRBD1 (6 bases). Germline V gene sequence: CDR1 LNHDA, CDR2 SQIVND (reference sequence). CDR3 length equals 16 residues. With 8 bases removed from V and 3 bases from J, the gap between germline ends came to 20 bases.

This clone was seen only a few times. The gene calls are TRBV7-2 and TRBJ1-5; D unclear. This CDR3 is 15 amino acids long. Trimming pared 5 bases from V and 1 base from J, leaving 12 bases between. Germline CDR1 and CDR2: SGHTA and FQGNSA. The CDR3 loop reads CASSLEATSNQPQHF. In DNA, the CDR3 is TGTGCCAGCAGCCTGGAGGCGACAAGCAATCAGCCCCAGCATTTT. Together with reference TRBV7-2 and TRBJ1-5, the CDR3 gives the full variable domain: GAGVSQSPSNKVTEKGKDVELRCDPISGHTALYWYRQSLGQGLEFLIYFQGNSAPDKSGLPSDRFSAERTGGSVSTLTIQRTQQEDSAVYLCASSLEATSNQPQHFGDGTRLSIL.

The rearrangement uses TRBV5-1 and TRBJ1-5, with D possibly TRBD1 on 6 matching bases. V was cut by 0 bases and J by 9 bases, with 22 bases left in between. The CDR3 spans 17 residues. Per the germline V gene, CDR1 is SGHRS and CDR2 is YFSETQ. For the CDR3, the DNA is TGCGCCAGCAGCTTGGAACCTACAGGGAATGTCGGACGGCCCCAGCATTTT. The encoded protein is CASSLEPTGNVGRPQHF.

The chain carries TRBV2 and TRBJ2-5, with 10 bases matching TRBD1. Germline V lookup: CDR1 SNHLY, CDR2 FYNNEI. The V segment lost 8 bases and the J segment 3 bases; nucleotides outside the gene matches: 12. The length of the CDR3 is 16 residues. The CDR3 DNA is TGTGCCAGCGCTTTTGTCGGGACAGGGGCGAAAGAGACCCAGTACTTC. Amino acid sequence: CASAFVGTGAKETQYF.

V and J are TRBV7-8 and TRBJ1-1, with D unresolved. There are 17 residues in the CDR3. Trimming pared 5 bases from V and 1 base from J, leaving 20 bases between. Germline CDR1 reads SGHVS; CDR2 reads FQNEAQ. This CDR3 reads CASSPRDSLGANTEAFF. CDR3 sequence (DNA): TGTGCCAGCAGCCCACGGGATTCGCTAGGCGCGAACACTGAAGCTTTCTTT.

The chain is built from TRBV9 and TRBJ2-3, with D unresolved. Germline V lookup: CDR1 SGDLS, CDR2 YYNGEE. CDR3 length equals 15 residues. Trimming left V 0 bases short and J 3 bases short, with 11 bases between. The CDR3 protein is CASSVGGQATDTQYF. The CDR3 bases are TGTGCCAGCAGCGTAGGTGGTCAGGCTACAGATACGCAGTATTTT.

The chain links TRBV6-5 to TRBJ1-4; D is unclear. Per the germline V gene, CDR1 is MNHEY and CDR2 is SVGAGI. V was shortened by 6 bases and J by 5 bases, with 10 bases between the two germline ends. CDR3 size: 13 residues. The CDR3: CASRQTRNEKLFF. The CDR3 nucleotides read TGTGCCAGCAGACAGACAAGAAATGAAAAACTGTTTTTT.

In this sample, this clone turned up a few times. V gene TRBV7-2 combines with J gene TRBJ1-2; the match to TRBD1 covers 11 bases. The J segment lost 4 bases and the V segment lost 1 base, leaving 5 bases of the junction unmatched. The CDR3 length is 16 residues. Germline-derived CDR1 and CDR2 are SGHTA and FQGNSA. The CDR3 DNA is TGTGCCAGCAGCTTAGGGACAGGGGGCGATGGCTATGGCTACACCTTC. This encodes CASSLGTGGDGYGYTF.